The 16 T cell receptor beta chains in this list originate from one sample, sequenced in a study of blood T cell repertoires in COVID-19. Only in-frame clones appear in the TCRdb table, and some are missing; sequencing was by immunoSEQ multiplex PCR. The sample yields 300,000 or so clones, around 90% seen once. The sample comprised peripheral blood. Receptors were obtained from an older man with acute or convalescent COVID-19.

The rearrangement joins TRBV6-5 to TRBJ2-2, with D perhaps TRBD2 (5 bases). The CDR3 totals 13 residues. Trimming removed 6 bases at V and 5 bases at J, with 10 bases between. CDR1 and CDR2 (germline): MNHEY, SVGAGI. As DNA, the CDR3 is TGTGCCAGCAGCGCCACGGGGACCGGGGAGCTGTTTTTT. It specifies CASSATGTGELFF.

The V call is TRBV7-3, the J call TRBJ2-5, with D possibly TRBD1 on 6 matching bases. V was pared by 3 bases and J by 4 bases, with 15 bases between. The CDR3 is made up of 15 amino acids. CDR1 is SGHTA and CDR2 is FQGTGA in the germline V gene. The CDR3 DNA sequence: TGTGCCAGCAGCTTGAGTCAGGGGTTGGGAGAGACCCAGTACTTC. It yields the protein CASSLSQGLGETQYF.

This clone was picked up a small number of times. V gene TRBV5-1 combines with J gene TRBJ1-6; D ambiguous. The CDR3 extends over 16 amino acids. The germline V and J ends were trimmed by 0 bases and 9 bases, with 16 bases remaining between them. CDR1 and CDR2 (germline): SGHRS, YFSETQ. In DNA, the CDR3 is TGCGCCAGCAGCTTGGGATCCCACGGGGAAGGTTCACCCCTCCACTTT. Protein sequence: CASSLGSHGEGSPLHF.

As regards this clone: The identical CDR3 is also encoded by other nucleotide sequences in the sample. J is TRBJ1-2 and V is TRBV28; D ambiguous. The CDR3 is 12 amino acids. V lost 4 bases to trimming and J lost 1 base, with 4 bases between them. Germline V gives CDR1 MDHEN, CDR2 SYDVKM. CDR3 sequence reads: CASSSLNYGYTF. The CDR3 nucleotides read TGTGCCAGCAGTTCCCTTAACTATGGCTACACCTTC.

This clone was found a few times. V gene TRBV7-2 combines with J gene TRBJ1-2; 8 positions agree with TRBD1. Germline V lookup: CDR1 SGHTA, CDR2 FQGNSA. V lost 4 bases, J lost 9 bases, and 7 bases stayed unmatched. The CDR3 is made up of 13 amino acids. CDR3 nucleotide sequence: TGTGCCAGCAGCTACGACAGGGGAGATAGCTACACCTTC. This gives the protein CASSYDRGDSYTF.

A few counts support this clone. The chain couples TRBV2 to TRBJ1-6; D remains unclear. The CDR3 runs 15 residues. V gave up 4 bases and J gave up 5 bases, with 12 bases separating them. Germline V gene sequence: CDR1 SNHLY, CDR2 FYNNEI. In DNA form, the CDR3 reads TGTGCCAGCAGTGTCCGGGGAGGAGATAATTCACCCCTCCACTTT. Protein: CASSVRGGDNSPLHF.

The CDR3 nucleotides read TGTGCCAGCAGTCTCCCTAGATCGCGTGGCAATCAGCCCCAGCATTTT. Translated, it gives CASSLPRSRGNQPQHF. The genes are TRBV28 and TRBJ1-5; D is uncertain. Per the germline V gene, CDR1 is MDHEN and CDR2 is SYDVKM. The V and J ends lost 5 bases and 2 bases respectively, with 16 bases between them. The CDR3 length is 16 residues.

This chain uses TRBV6-5 with TRBJ1-5, with 7 bases fitting TRBD1. This CDR3 region has 15 residues. Germline CDR1 reads MNHEY; CDR2 reads SVGAGI. With 5 bases clipped from V and 1 base from J, the junction kept 5 bases outside the gene matches. CDR3 sequence reads: CASSPRGLSNQPQHF. The CDR3 nucleotides read TGTGCCAGCAGTCCCAGGGGGTTAAGCAATCAGCCCCAGCATTTT.

The chain joins TRBV7-2 to TRBJ2-2; 12 bases map to TRBD2. CDR3 length equals 17 residues. Germline-derived CDR1 and CDR2 are SGHTA and FQGNSA. Trimming took 0 bases from V and 6 from J; bases not matched to a gene: 5. The CDR3 DNA reads as TGTGCCAGCAGCTTAGCCCCGAGACTAGCGGGGGCCGGGGAGCTGTTTTTT. Translating gives CASSLAPRLAGAGELFF.

This clone showed up just a few times. J is TRBJ1-5 and V is TRBV3-1 (or the pseudogene TRBV3-2); D might be TRBD1 (6 bases). The germline gives CDR1 LGHDT, CDR2 YNNKEL (reference sequence). The CDR3 length is 15 residues. V lost 1 base, J lost 2 bases, and 9 bases lay in between. The CDR3 here is CASSQGGQRNQPQHF. CDR3 DNA sequence: TGTGCCAGCAGCCAAGGAGGACAGCGCAATCAGCCCCAGCATTTT.

V usage is TRBV27 and J usage is TRBJ2-1; D unresolved. Germline assignment: CDR1 MNHEY and CDR2 SMNVEV (reference sequence). CDR3 length equals 15 residues. Trimming shortened V by 5 bases and J by 0 bases, and 11 bases separated the two germline ends. This chain's CDR3 is CASSPYSISYNEQFF. The DNA for the CDR3 is TGTGCCAGCAGTCCCTACTCGATCTCCTACAATGAGCAGTTCTTC.

The chain joins TRBV11-2 to TRBJ2-7; 10 nucleotides line up with TRBD2. The CDR3 length is 17 residues. Germline CDR1 and CDR2: SGHAT and FQNNGV. V gave up 7 bases and J gave up 0 bases; unmatched junction bases: 12. The CDR3 bases are TGTGCCAGCACCGGGCGGGGTACTAGCGGGGCCTCCTACGAGCAGTACTTC. It specifies CASTGRGTSGASYEQYF. Looking up the rest from reference TRBV11-2 and TRBJ2-7 gives the full variable domain: EAGVAQSPRYKIIEKRQSVAFWCNPISGHATLYWYQQILGQGPKLLIQFQNNGVVDDSQLPKDRFSAERLKGVDSTLKIQPAKLEDSAVYLCASTGRGTSGASYEQYFGPGTRLTVT.

This clone has just a few counts. CDR3 loop: CASSQGAGFNYGYTF. The CDR3 DNA follows: TGTGCCAGCAGCCAAGGGGCAGGATTTAACTATGGCTACACCTTC. The rearrangement links TRBV14 to TRBJ1-2, with D uncertain. This CDR3 region has 15 residues. Looked up from germline, CDR1 is SGHDN and CDR2 is FVKESK. Trimming left V 1 base short and J 1 base short, with 10 bases between.

The DNA for the CDR3 is TGCAGTGGTTCAGGGGGATATGGCTACACCTTC. This translates into CSGSGGYGYTF. The J gene is TRBJ1-2, the V gene TRBV20-1; 7 nucleotides match TRBD1. The V and J ends lost 7 bases and 5 bases, in that order; junction bases with no gene match: 4. CDR1 and CDR2 from the germline V gene are DFQATT and SNEGSKA (reference sequence). This CDR3 contains 11 residues.

V and J are TRBV4-1 and TRBJ2-1; 9 bases line up with TRBD1. The ends lost 4 bases at V and 6 bases at J; junction bases unmatched: 4. Per the germline V gene, CDR1 is MGHRA and CDR2 is YSYEKL. CDR3 length: 14 residues. In DNA, the CDR3 is TGCGCCAGCAGCCGAGGACAGGGGCTCAATGAGCAGTTCTTC. Translation: CASSRGQGLNEQFF.

The table lists this clone with a few counts. The chain links TRBV6-5 to TRBJ2-7; 10 nucleotides line up with TRBD1. The CDR3 spans 15 residues. Germline lookup yields CDR1 MNHEY and CDR2 SVGAGI. The V and J ends lost 6 bases and 3 bases, in that order; junction bases with no gene match: 8. In nucleotides, the CDR3 is TGTGCCAGCAGGTTTGACAGGGGGCAAAACTACGAGCAGTACTTC. This codes for CASRFDRGQNYEQYF.